This T cell receptor beta chain comes out of a study of immune evolution from preneoplasia to lung adenocarcinoma. Method: immunoSEQ multiplex PCR; TCRdb's copy keeps in-frame clones and lacks some. The sample holds 5,000 to 6,000 clones; about 70% are singletons and the top ten take 6% to 7.5%. CDR3 length equals 15 residues. Trimming removed 4 bases at V and 5 bases at J, with 16 bases between. Germline values: CDR1 SGDLS, CDR2 YYNGEE. This clone was seen a few times. The V gene is TRBV9, the J gene TRBJ1-5, with D tentatively TRBD1 (5 bases). This clonotype was sampled from a person aged 55-85 years with lung adenocarcinoma. Input material: FFPE lung adenocarcinoma in situ tissue. CDR3 residues: CASSPRAGEDQPQHF. As DNA, the CDR3 is TGTGCCAGCAGCCCCCGAGCGGGGGAGGATCAGCCCCAGCATTTT.